Each of the 28 T cell receptor beta chains below was sequenced from the same sample in a study of regulatory T cells in long-lasting Graves disease. Indicated time point: newly diagnosed GD, antithyroid drugs for less than 3 months. Isolated PBMC RNA provided the starting material for the TCR library. According to the study, TCR beta libraries were built with iRepertoire HTBI primers and CDR3-region Arm-PCR. Via MiXCR, TCRdb re-called the multiplex PCR reads, giving one row per CDR3 protein. Of 410,000 or so distinct CDR3 sequences in the sample, more than 13% were seen once. The data also belong to a second study, concerning T cells in Graves' hyperthyroidism and ophthalmopathy.

Sequenced material: peripheral blood mononuclear cells (PBMCs), taken at new diagnosis, from a patient treated with antithyroid drugs. The receptor set was obtained from a woman aged 25 to 39 with Graves disease.

This clonotype was seen at least ten times. V is TRBV7-6 and J is TRBJ2-7, with 7 bases fitting TRBD2. Trimming took 1 base from V and 3 from J; bases not matched to a gene: 15. Germline-derived CDR1 and CDR2 are SGHVS and FNYEAQ. This CDR3 is built from 18 residues. The CDR3 bases are TGTGCCAGCAGCTTAGAAGCGGGCGGCGGGAGTTCAAACTACGAGCAGTACTTC. Its protein product is CASSLEAGGGSSNYEQYF.

This clonotype was recorded many times. V usage is TRBV30 and J usage is TRBJ1-1, with no clear D. Germline CDR1 reads GTSNPN; CDR2 reads SVGIG (reference sequence). The V gene lost 3 bases and the J gene lost 1 base, with 9 bases spanning the gap. The CDR3 is 13 amino acids. The CDR3 here is CAWRPGENTEAFF. The CDR3 DNA is TGTGCCTGGAGGCCGGGAGAGAACACTGAAGCTTTCTTT.

This clonotype appeared many times. At one of its ends the junction is not consistent with the germline gene, which may arise from a read error. The V and J genes are TRBV12-3 or TRBV12-4 and TRBJ2-7, with 7 nucleotides matching TRBD2. CDR3 length: 15 residues. The CDR3 spells CASRLGRSGSYEQYF. CDR3 coding DNA: TGTGCCAGCAGGTTAGGTCGTAGCGGGTCCTACGAGCAGTACTTC.

The chain joins TRBV6-1 to TRBJ2-2; D is uncertain. The germline CDR1 and CDR2 sequences are MNHNS and SASEGT. V lost 3 bases to trimming and J lost 6 bases, with 8 bases between them. The CDR3 length is 13 residues. CDR3 region: CASSEHPAGELFF. CDR3 bases: TGTGCCAGCAGTGAGCACCCCGCCGGGGAGCTGTTTTTT.

This clonotype was detected many times. The chain employs TRBV12-3 or TRBV12-4 and TRBJ1-1, with D maybe TRBD1 (6 bases). V lost 6 bases and J lost 7, with 9 bases in between. The CDR3 is 11 amino acids. The DNA of the CDR3 is TGTGCCAGCAGCCAGGGGAATGAAGCTTTCTTT. Its translation is CASSQGNEAFF.

This clonotype was found many times. This chain joins TRBV6-2 or TRBV6-3 and TRBJ2-3; 8 nucleotides match TRBD2. The V gene's germline CDR1 is MNHEY and CDR2 SVGEGT. The CDR3 is 16 amino acids. V lost 5 bases and J lost 2; bases outside the gene matches: 9. CDR3 region: CASSSRLAGPTDTQYF. The CDR3, as DNA: TGTGCCAGCAGTAGCCGGCTAGCGGGCCCCACAGATACGCAGTATTTT.

The sample holds a few counts of this clonotype. The J gene is TRBJ1-1, the V gene TRBV9; possibly TRBD1 for D (5 bases). There are 17 residues in the CDR3. CDR1 SGDLS and CDR2 YYNGEE come from the germline V gene. V lost 0 bases and J lost 0, with 15 bases in between. CDR3 sequence (DNA): TGTGCCAGCAGCGTAGGGGGGATTGAGGGTATGAACACTGAAGCTTTCTTT. It encodes CASSVGGIEGMNTEAFF.

This clonotype showed up many times. V is TRBV5-6 and J is TRBJ2-1; possible D gene TRBD1, 6 bases. V was trimmed by 1 base and J by 8 bases, leaving 19 bases between them. This CDR3 comprises 16 residues. Germline V gene data show CDR1 as SGHDT and CDR2 as YYEEEE. The CDR3 sequence: CASSLFGSRGSDEQFF. The CDR3 DNA reads TGTGCCAGCAGCTTGTTCGGATCAAGGGGGTCGGATGAGCAGTTCTTC.

The rearrangement joins TRBV7-6 to TRBJ2-3; TRBD2 matches 9 bases. This CDR3 spans 20 amino acids. CDR1 is SGHVS and CDR2 is FNYEAQ in the germline V gene. Losses at the gene ends were 2 bases for V and 3 bases for J; bases not matched to a gene: 18. The CDR3 coding sequence is TGTGCCAGCAGCTTATCGGCCAGGGGGAATAGCGGGAGCCAAACAGATACGCAGTATTTT. Translating gives CASSLSARGNSGSQTDTQYF.

This clonotype was counted between two and nine times. The chain carries TRBV30 and TRBJ2-3; weak D call: TRBD2 (5 bases). The CDR3 has 16 residues. Between the trimmed V and J ends, which lost 4 bases and 2 bases, there was a span of 19 bases. The germline CDR1 and CDR2 sequences are GTSNPN and SVGIG (reference sequence). Here the CDR3 reads CAWTPLTRRHTDTQYF. The CDR3 DNA sequence: TGTGCCTGGACCCCCCTCACTAGGCGACACACAGATACGCAGTATTTT.

The rearrangement joins TRBV20-1 to TRBJ2-1, with 12 bases that match TRBD2. V lost 2 bases and J lost 7; bases outside the gene matches: 6. The CDR3 consists of 15 residues. Germline V lookup: CDR1 DFQATT, CDR2 SNEGSKA (reference sequence). The CDR3 bases are TGCAGTGCTAGAAGACTAGCGGGAGATGTAAATGAGCAGTTCTTC. It specifies CSARRLAGDVNEQFF.

J is TRBJ2-7 and V is TRBV24-1; D remains unclear. V lost 8 bases, J lost 0 bases, and 13 bases lay in between. The CDR3 is made up of 14 amino acids. CDR1 is KGHDR, CDR2 SFDVKD, per germline. CDR3 DNA: TGTGCCACCATCAGAATACTATCCTCCTACGAGCAGTACTTC. Encoded protein: CATIRILSSYEQYF.

Ten or more counts support this clonotype. J is TRBJ1-1 and V is TRBV5-1; 8 nucleotides align to TRBD1. V shed 2 bases and J 6 bases; nucleotides not matched to a gene: 6. This CDR3 is 14 amino acids long. CDR1 is SGHRS and CDR2 is YFSETQ in the germline V gene. This CDR3 reads CASSFIQGASEAFF. CDR3 nucleotide sequence: TGCGCCAGCAGCTTCATCCAGGGGGCCTCTGAAGCTTTCTTT.

In this sample, this clonotype turned up many times. This chain connects TRBV2 to TRBJ2-2; 15 nucleotides align to TRBD2. CDR3 length: 16 amino acids. Germline CDR1 is SNHLY and CDR2 is FYNNEI. Trimming removed 7 bases from V and 6 bases from J; junction bases left unmatched: 6. The CDR3: CASKNGLAGGPGELFF. The CDR3 coding sequence is TGTGCCAGCAAGAACGGACTAGCGGGAGGGCCCGGGGAGCTGTTTTTT.

This clonotype was observed a few times. This chain links TRBV15 with TRBJ2-2; D possibly corresponds to TRBD2 (7 bases). Germline CDR1 reads LNHNV; CDR2 reads YYDKDF (reference sequence). This CDR3 spans 16 amino acids. V was cut by 1 base and J by 3 bases, with 12 bases left in between. CDR3 sequence reads: CATSRGGGPYTGELFF. The CDR3 nucleotides read TGTGCCACCAGCAGAGGGGGGGGCCCTTACACCGGGGAGCTGTTTTTT.

The chain recombines TRBV2 with TRBJ1-4; D unresolved. Trimming cost V 6 bases and J 2 bases, with 13 bases left between them. Germline V gives CDR1 SNHLY, CDR2 FYNNEI. This CDR3 comprises 15 residues. This CDR3 reads CASSLGLNTNEKLFF. CDR3 DNA: TGTGCCAGCAGCTTAGGACTCAATACTAATGAAAAACTGTTTTTT.

As for this clonotype: Being one base from a much bigger clone, this may be a read error. The chain is built from TRBV3-1 and TRBJ2-1; no clear D gene. Germline V gene lookup returns CDR1 LGHDT and CDR2 YNNKEL (reference sequence). CDR3 length: 18 amino acids. The V gene lost 1 base and the J gene lost 4 bases, with 20 bases spanning the gap. The CDR3 here is CASSQGSRSGLTYNEQFF. Here the CDR3 DNA reads TGTGCCAGCAGCCAAGGATCCCGGTCAGGCTTAACGTACAATGAGCAGTTCTTC.

The chain links TRBV6-1 to TRBJ1-2; TRBD1 is a possible D gene (5 bases). Between the trimmed V and J ends, which lost 7 bases and 0 bases, there was a span of 12 bases. Germline V CDR1 and CDR2: MNHNS, SASEGT. The CDR3 totals 14 residues. CDR3 nucleotides: TGTGCCAGCAAGTTGACAGACGCTAACTATGGCTACACCTTC. Translation: CASKLTDANYGYTF.

This chain uses TRBV6-2 or TRBV6-3 with TRBJ2-1; TRBD2 matches at 13 bases. The CDR3 contains 20 residues. With 7 bases clipped from V and 1 base from J, the junction kept 16 bases outside the gene matches. Germline V CDR1 and CDR2: MNHEY, SVGEGT. In DNA form, the CDR3 reads TGTGCCAGCACCGTAGTCGGGGGGACTAGCGGGGCCAGATCCTACAATGAGCAGTTCTTC. Residues: CASTVVGGTSGARSYNEQFF.

This clonotype has a handful of counts. The J gene is TRBJ2-1, the V gene TRBV20-1; the D gene could be TRBD1 or TRBD2 (5 bases each). CDR1 and CDR2 from the germline V gene are DFQATT and SNEGSKA (reference sequence). The CDR3 sequence is 16 residues long. With 5 bases removed from V and 4 bases from J, the gap between germline ends came to 21 bases. The CDR3 here is CSAQVPGTPGYNEQFF. The CDR3 nucleotides read TGCAGTGCTCAAGTCCCCGGGACCCCGGGGTACAATGAGCAGTTCTTC.

V gene TRBV20-1 combines with J gene TRBJ1-6; D may be TRBD1 (6 bases). Per the germline V gene, CDR1 is DFQATT and CDR2 is SNEGSKA (reference sequence). The germline V and J ends were trimmed by 3 bases and 6 bases, with 15 bases remaining between them. This CDR3 comprises 15 residues. The CDR3 sequence is CSASKGWGPNSPLHF. The CDR3 DNA reads as TGCAGTGCTAGTAAAGGCTGGGGGCCTAATTCACCCCTCCACTTT.

This clonotype was detected only a few times. The chain carries TRBV18 and TRBJ2-5, with 12 bases matching TRBD2. V was pared by 2 bases and J by 5 bases, with 3 bases of the junction left unmatched. This CDR3 is built from 15 residues. Germline assignment: CDR1 KGHSH and CDR2 LQKENI. CDR3 DNA: TGTGCCAGCTCACCATTTACTAGCGGGAGGGAGACCCAGTACTTC. This codes for CASSPFTSGRETQYF.

This clonotype was found many times. V usage is TRBV10-2 and J usage is TRBJ2-3; a weak D match, TRBD2 (6 bases). Germline-derived CDR1 and CDR2 are WSHSY and SAAADI. This CDR3 has 14 residues. V lost 3 bases, J lost 7 bases, and 14 bases lay in between. The chain's CDR3 is CASSEGGVPHTQYF. The CDR3 nucleotides are TGCGCCAGCAGTGAAGGCGGGGTACCTCATACGCAGTATTTT.

V and J are TRBV19 and TRBJ2-1, with 9 bases aligning to TRBD2. CDR1 LNHDA and CDR2 SQIVND come from the germline V gene (reference sequence). CDR3 size: 18 residues. Trimming cost V 4 bases and J 0 bases; bases outside gene matches: 10. CDR3 in DNA: TGTGCCAGTAGTACCGGGCGGGAGGGGCCGAGCTCCTACAATGAGCAGTTCTTC. This gives the protein CASSTGREGPSSYNEQFF. Full variable domain (outside the CDR3, taken from reference TRBV19 and TRBJ2-1): DGGITQSPKYLFRKEGQNVTLSCEQNLNHDAMYWYRQDPGQGLRLIYYSQIVNDFQKGDIAEGYSVSREKKESFPLTVTSAQKNPTAFYLCASSTGREGPSSYNEQFFGPGTRLTVL.

This clonotype was observed at least ten times. The J gene is TRBJ1-1, the V gene TRBV20-1, with a tentative D call TRBD1 (6 bases). Germline assignment: CDR1 DFQATT and CDR2 SNEGSKA (reference sequence). The CDR3 consists of 13 residues. V shed 6 bases and J shed 7 bases, with 18 bases lying between them. The DNA of the CDR3 is TGCAGTGCAACCCGAGGACAGAGAAGTGAAGCTTTCTTT. Residues: CSATRGQRSEAFF.

In this sample, this clonotype turned up many times. This rearrangement joins TRBV29-1 to TRBJ1-4; D call uncertain. V lost 3 bases and J 12 bases, leaving 14 bases between the germline ends. The length of the CDR3 is 12 residues. Germline V gives CDR1 SQVTM, CDR2 ANQGSEA. The CDR3 is CSVDVGLEELFF. The CDR3 DNA follows: TGCAGCGTTGATGTCGGACTTGAGGAACTGTTTTTT.

The chain is built from TRBV7-9 and TRBJ2-1; TRBD2 might be the D (7 bases). Germline V gives CDR1 SEHNR, CDR2 FQNEAQ (reference sequence). The V and J ends lost 6 bases and 9 bases respectively, with 18 bases between them. The length of the CDR3 is 14 residues. The CDR3 loop is CASRNAGEGSEQFF. In DNA form, the CDR3 reads TGTGCCAGCAGAAACGCAGGGGAGGGGAGTGAGCAGTTCTTC.

As for this clonotype: A much more abundant neighbour one base away suggests this may be a read error. V is TRBV7-9 and J is TRBJ2-3; 7 nucleotides align to TRBD2. This CDR3 comprises 17 residues. Germline assignment: CDR1 SEHNR and CDR2 FQNEAQ (reference sequence). V gave up 5 bases and J gave up 1 base; unmatched junction bases: 12. The CDR3, as DNA: TGTGCCAGCAGCCCGTTGTTCTCACGGGAGGGCACAGATACGCAGTATTTT. Translating it yields CASSPLFSREGTDTQYF.